This T cell receptor (beta chain) stems from a study of T cell repertoires in cytomegalovirus infection. The CDR3 contains 15 residues. Germline CDR1 is KGHSH and CDR2 is LQKENI. Trimming cost V 6 bases and J 6 bases, with 21 bases left between them. This clonotype was observed a few times. TCRdb re-derived calls from the reads in MiXCR, one entry per CDR3 protein. The repertoire has around 310,000 distinct CDR3 sequences, roughly a sixth of them found once; the top ten carry 9.5% to 15%. The clonotype comes from a human donor in good health (CMV status not recorded). Some clones in this sample may be carry-over from other donors' samples. Sequenced: PBMCs. The chain is built from TRBV18 and TRBJ2-7; D is ambiguous. CDR3 sequence: CASSSSPPGLGEQYF. The CDR3 bases are TGTGCCAGCTCGTCATCTCCCCCGGGCTTGGGCGAGCAGTACTTC.